The source of this TCR beta chain is a study of shared clonotypes between healthy human individuals. Evenly divided among several immunoSEQ plates was the genomic DNA of each subset. Method: immunoSEQ multiplex PCR; TCRdb's copy keeps in-frame clones and lacks some. The data show 2 million to 2.5 million clones, roughly 93% seen once. Findings of the study overall: Limited genetic and exposure-history diversity came from having few donors.

Researchers partitioned CD4+ cells into CD45RA+ naive and CD45RA-negative memory subsets. For this clone: Its antigen is undetermined.

V lost 0 bases, J lost 0 bases, and 15 bases lay in between. The CDR3 covers 17 residues. Germline values: CDR1 ENHRY, CDR2 SYGVKD. The receptor comes from a man aged 18-30 years in good health. Some clones in this sample may be carry-over from other donors' samples. This rearrangement joins TRBV10-3 to TRBJ2-7, with D uncertain. Sample: naive CD4+ T cells from PBMCs. Subset given: CD45RA+ positively selected. The CDR3 DNA follows: TGTGCCATCAGTGAGTCGAGCCTCAGGACCAACTCCTACGAGCAGTACTTC. Residues: CAISESSLRTNSYEQYF.